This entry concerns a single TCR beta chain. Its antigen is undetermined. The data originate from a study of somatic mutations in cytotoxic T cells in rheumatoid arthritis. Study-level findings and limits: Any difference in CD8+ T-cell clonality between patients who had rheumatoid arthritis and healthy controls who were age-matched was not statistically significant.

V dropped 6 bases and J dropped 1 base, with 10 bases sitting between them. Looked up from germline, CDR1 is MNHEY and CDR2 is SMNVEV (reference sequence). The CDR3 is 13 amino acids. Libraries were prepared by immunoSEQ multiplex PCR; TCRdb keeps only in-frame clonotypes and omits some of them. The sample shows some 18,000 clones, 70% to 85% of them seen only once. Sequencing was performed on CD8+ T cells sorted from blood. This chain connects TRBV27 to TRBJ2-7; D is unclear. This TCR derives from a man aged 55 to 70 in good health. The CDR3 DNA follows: TGTGCCAGCAGAGACACATATTCCTACGAGCAGTACTTC. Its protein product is CASRDTYSYEQYF.